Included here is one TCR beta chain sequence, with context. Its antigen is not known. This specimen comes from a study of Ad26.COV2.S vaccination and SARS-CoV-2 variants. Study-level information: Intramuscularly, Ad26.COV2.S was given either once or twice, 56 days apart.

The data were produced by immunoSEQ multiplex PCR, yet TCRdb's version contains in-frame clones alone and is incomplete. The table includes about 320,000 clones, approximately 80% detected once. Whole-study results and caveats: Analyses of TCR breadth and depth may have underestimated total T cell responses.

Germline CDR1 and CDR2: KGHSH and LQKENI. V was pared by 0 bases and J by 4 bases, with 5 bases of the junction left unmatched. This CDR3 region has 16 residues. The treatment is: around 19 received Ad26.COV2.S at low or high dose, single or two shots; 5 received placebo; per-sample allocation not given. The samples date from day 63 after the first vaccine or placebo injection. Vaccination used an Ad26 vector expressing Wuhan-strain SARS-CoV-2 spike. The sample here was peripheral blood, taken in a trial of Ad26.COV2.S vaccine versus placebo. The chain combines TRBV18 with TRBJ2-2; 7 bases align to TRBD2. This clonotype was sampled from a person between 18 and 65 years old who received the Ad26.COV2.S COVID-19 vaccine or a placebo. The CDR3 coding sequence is TGTGCCAGCTCACCACCGGAGCGGGGCGTCACCGGGGAGCTGTTTTTT. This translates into CASSPPERGVTGELFF. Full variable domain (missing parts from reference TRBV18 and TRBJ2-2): NAGVMQNPRHLVRRRGQEARLRCSPMKGHSHVYWYRQLPEEGLKFMVYLQKENIIDESGMPKERFSAEFPKEGPSILRIQQVVRGDSAAYFCASSPPERGVTGELFFGEGSRLTVL.